This section outlines one T cell receptor beta chain sequence together with its context. The identical CDR3 is also encoded by other nucleotide sequences in the sample. The sample originates from a study of shared clonotypes between healthy human individuals. Data came from immunoSEQ multiplex PCR; TCRdb stores just in-frame clones and leaves some out. The profile shows roughly 2 million clones, 85% to 95% of them singletons. The sample consisted of naive CD4+ T cells sorted from blood. Subset given: CD45RA+ positively selected. This receptor was identified in a man between 18 and 29 years old in good health.

CDR3 in amino acids: CASSPLGSNQPQHF. The DNA for the CDR3 is TGTGCCAGCTCACCATTAGGTAGCAATCAGCCCCAGCATTTT. V usage is TRBV18 and J usage is TRBJ1-5; D unclear. Looked up from germline, CDR1 is KGHSH and CDR2 is LQKENI. V lost 2 bases, J lost 0 bases, and 5 bases lay in between. CDR3 length: 14 amino acids.